This TCR beta chain came from a study of shared clonotypes between healthy human individuals. The CDR3 totals 13 residues. The V gene lost 5 bases and the J gene lost 1 base, with 8 bases spanning the gap. From germline, CDR1 is LGHNT and CDR2 FRNRAP. Each replicate PCR on the sorted subsets used approximately 200 ng DNA (approximately 33,000 T cell genomes). TCRdb's copy holds only in-frame clones and misses some; the assay was immunoSEQ multiplex PCR. The sample lists some 1,100,000 clones, about 84% occurring once. The TCR originated in a man between 18 and 29 years old in good health. Some clones in this sample may be carry-over from other donors' samples. The sample consisted of memory CD4+ T cells from PBMCs. Subset noted: CD45RA-negative fraction. V is TRBV12-5 and J is TRBJ1-1, with D unresolved. The CDR3 reads CASGAWENTEAFF. The CDR3 bases are TGTGCTAGTGGTGCTTGGGAGAACACTGAAGCTTTCTTT.